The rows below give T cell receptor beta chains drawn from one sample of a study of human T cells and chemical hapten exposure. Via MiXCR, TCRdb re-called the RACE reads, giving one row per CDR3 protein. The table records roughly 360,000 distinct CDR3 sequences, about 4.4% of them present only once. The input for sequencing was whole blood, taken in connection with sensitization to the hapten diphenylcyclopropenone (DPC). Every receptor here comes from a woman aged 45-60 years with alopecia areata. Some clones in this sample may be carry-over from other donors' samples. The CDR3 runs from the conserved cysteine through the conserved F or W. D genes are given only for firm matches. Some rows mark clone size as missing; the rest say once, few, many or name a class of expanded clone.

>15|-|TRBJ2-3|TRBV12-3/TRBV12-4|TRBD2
TGTGCCAGCAGTGGACTAGCGGGAGGCTTAGATACGCAGTATTTT
CASSGLAGGLDTQYF
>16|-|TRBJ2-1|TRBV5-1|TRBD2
TGCGCCAGCAGCTTGGAGGCTAGCGGGATAGACAATGAGCAGTTCTTC
CASSLEASGIDNEQFF
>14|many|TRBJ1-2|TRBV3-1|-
TGTGCCAGCAGACAGGCGGGGGCGAACTATGGCTACACCTTC
CASRQAGANYGYTF
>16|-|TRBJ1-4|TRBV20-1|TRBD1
TGCAGTGCTGCCATGACAGGGACTTTGGCCATTGAAAAACTGTTTTTT
CSAAMTGTLAIEKLFF
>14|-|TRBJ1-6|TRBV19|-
TGTGCCAGTAGTATAGACGACGGGGATCGCCCCCTCCACTTT
CASSIDDGDRPLHF
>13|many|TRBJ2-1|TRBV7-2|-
TGTGCCAGCAGCTTACCTGGGCGGAGTGAGCAGTTCTTC
CASSLPGRSEQFF
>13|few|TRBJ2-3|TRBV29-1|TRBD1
TGCAGCGTAACCGGGACAGGGGCAGATACGCAGTATTTT
CSVTGTGADTQYF
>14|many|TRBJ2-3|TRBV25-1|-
TGTGCCAGCAGACATTACCTCTCAACAGATACGCAGTATTTT
CASRHYLSTDTQYF
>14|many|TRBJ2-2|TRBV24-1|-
TGTGCCACCAGTGATGAGGCGGCCACCGGGGAGCTGTTTTTT
CATSDEAATGELFF
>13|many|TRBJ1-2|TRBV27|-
TGTGCCAGCAGTCCGGGGGGCGCATCCGGCTACACCTTC
CASSPGGASGYTF
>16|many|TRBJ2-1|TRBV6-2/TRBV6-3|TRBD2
TGTGCCAGCAGTCCAAGGACTAGCGGGAGAGTAAATGAGCAGTTCTTC
CASSPRTSGRVNEQFF
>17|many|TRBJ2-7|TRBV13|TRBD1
TGTGCCAGCAGCTTAGGCCTTGGGACAGGGCCAGTCGGTGAGCAGTACTTC
CASSLGLGTGPVGEQYF
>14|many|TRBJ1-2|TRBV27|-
TGTGCCAGCAGTTTATCGCCCGGGGTCTATGGCTACACCTTC
CASSLSPGVYGYTF
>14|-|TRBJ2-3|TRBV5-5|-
TGTGCCAGCAGCTTGGAAGTTCACACAGATACGCAGTATTTT
CASSLEVHTDTQYF
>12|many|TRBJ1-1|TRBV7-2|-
TGTGCCAGCAGCTTTACAGGGACTGAAGCTTTCTTT
CASSFTGTEAFF